A selection of T cell receptor beta chains follows, all from one sample in a study of Ad26.COV2.S vaccination and SARS-CoV-2 variants. The method was immunoSEQ multiplex PCR; TCRdb's version includes in-frame clones alone and lacks a portion of them. This table holds 350,000 to 500,000 clones, 75% to 90% found once. The sample was peripheral blood, taken in a trial of Ad26.COV2.S vaccine versus placebo. The origin of the receptors is a person between 18 and 65 years old who received the Ad26.COV2.S COVID-19 vaccine or a placebo. CDR3s include the opening cysteine and the closing phenylalanine or tryptophan. D genes are given only for firm matches. Clone size is given for some rows only: seen once, a few or many times, or a class if the clone is expanded.

TRBV1	TRBJ2-7	-	-	14	CTSSQGLYSYEQYF	TGCACCAGCAGCCAAGGTCTATACTCCTACGAGCAGTACTTC
TRBV11-3	TRBJ2-5	-	-	12	CAYSVGRESQYF	TGTGCCTACTCGGTGGGCAGAGAGAGCCAGTACTTC
TRBV4-3	TRBJ1-5	-	once	14	CASSQERVNQPQHF	TGCGCCAGCAGCCAAGAAAGGGTGAATCAGCCCCAGCATTTT
TRBV5-5	TRBJ1-4	-	-	15	CASSLEGVVNEKLFF	TGTGCCAGCAGCTTGGAGGGGGTGGTTAATGAAAAACTGTTTTTT
TRBV5-1	TRBJ1-2	-	-	16	CASSLGTPRDPYGYTF	TGCGCCAGCAGCTTGGGGACCCCGAGGGACCCCTATGGCTACACCTTC
TRBV4-1	TRBJ2-1	-	-	16	CASSHLGRSVYNEQFF	TGCGCCAGCAGCCACCTGGGACGGAGCGTATACAATGAGCAGTTCTTC
TRBV6-4	TRBJ1-1	TRBD1	few	15	CASSDSSGGSTEAFF	TGTGCCAGCAGTGACTCTTCAGGGGGTTCGACTGAAGCTTTCTTT
TRBV5-1	TRBJ1-2	TRBD1	-	16	CASSLDAGTGLYGYTF	TGCGCCAGCAGCTTGGACGCCGGGACAGGGCTCTATGGCTACACCTTC
TRBV12-5	TRBJ1-1	TRBD1	-	16	CASGLVLGQGVTEAFF	TGTGCTAGTGGTTTGGTACTGGGACAGGGGGTTACTGAAGCTTTCTTT
TRBV19	TRBJ2-1	-	-	15	CASSNDPSSYNEQFF	TGTGCCAGTAGTAACGACCCTAGCTCCTACAATGAGCAGTTCTTC
TRBV18	TRBJ1-1	-	-	14	CASSPGQENTEAFF	TGTGCCAGCTCACCGGGACAAGAGAACACTGAAGCTTTCTTT
TRBV7-2	TRBJ1-5	-	many	13	CASSGGIYQPQHF	TGTGCCAGCAGCGGGGGTATCTATCAGCCCCAGCATTTT
TRBV5-4	TRBJ1-3	-	-	16	CASSSAGQPSGNTIYF	TGTGCCAGCAGCTCGGCGGGACAACCCTCTGGAAACACCATATATTTT
TRBV4-3	TRBJ1-2	-	-	13	CASSQVNRHGYTF	TGCGCCAGCAGCCAAGTAAACCGGCATGGCTACACCTTC
TRBV15	TRBJ1-2	-	-	14	CATSKGGASLGYTF	TGTGCCACCAGCAAGGGAGGGGCCTCGCTCGGCTACACCTTC
TRBV28	TRBJ1-2	-	once	15	CASSLQMGDLYGYTF	TGTGCCAGCAGTTTACAAATGGGGGACCTCTATGGCTACACCTTC
TRBV6-5	TRBJ2-7	-	few	13	CASSYDTSYEQYF	TGTGCCAGCAGTTATGACACCTCCTACGAGCAGTACTTC
TRBV24-1	TRBJ1-5	-	-	14	CATSDPTSHQPQHF	TGTGCCACCAGTGACCCGACATCCCATCAGCCCCAGCATTTT
TRBV7-2	TRBJ2-5	-	-	13	CASTLQLQETQYF	TGTGCCAGCACCCTACAGCTACAAGAGACCCAGTACTTC
TRBV6-1	TRBJ1-5	-	once	13	CASVGTVGQPQHF	TGTGCCAGCGTGGGAACCGTTGGTCAGCCCCAGCATTTT
TRBV19	TRBJ2-1	-	-	14	CASSMTGVANEQFF	TGTGCCAGTAGTATGACGGGGGTGGCCAATGAGCAGTTCTTC
TRBV2	TRBJ2-2	TRBD1	few	13	CARTGDNTGELFF	TGTGCCAGGACAGGGGATAACACCGGGGAGCTGTTTTTT
TRBV7-3	TRBJ1-6	-	-	13	CASSFEFNSPLHF	TGTGCCAGCAGCTTCGAGTTTAATTCACCCCTCCACTTT
TRBV19	TRBJ1-1	-	once	14	CATDQDRENTEAFF	TGTGCCACCGACCAGGACAGAGAGAACACTGAAGCTTTCTTT
TRBV5-1	TRBJ2-5	TRBD1	-	15	CASSRTGTGEETQYF	TGCGCCAGCAGCAGGACCGGGACAGGGGAAGAGACCCAGTACTTC
TRBV7-9	TRBJ2-5	-	-	17	CASSLIVSWVRQETQYF	TGTGCCAGCAGCTTAATAGTCTCTTGGGTTCGACAAGAGACCCAGTACTTC
TRBV6-5	TRBJ2-7	-	-	14	CASSYSGRVGEQYF	TGTGCCAGCAGTTACTCGGGCAGGGTTGGCGAGCAGTACTTC
TRBV9	TRBJ2-7	-	-	14	CASSVGVQAPEQYF	TGTGCCAGCAGCGTAGGTGTACAGGCACCCGAGCAGTACTTC